A selection of T cell receptor beta chains follows, all from one sample in a study of cytomegalovirus exposure and HLA in healthy donors. Here immunoSEQ multiplex PCR was the method, and the copy in TCRdb shows in-frame clones only, minus some. The profile shows approximately 59,000 clones, 65% to 70% of them singletons. Sequenced input: PBMCs. Receptor source: a middle-aged man in good health and CMV-seropositive. Each CDR3 is given with its conserved first and last residue. The D gene is left open where the match is weak. Only some rows state a clone size, as once, few, many or a class for expanded clones.

cdr3_nt cdr3_aa cdr3_length d_call v_call clone_size j_call
TGTGCCAGCGGGGCCCTCGGCAGGGGCGCAGAGACCCAGTACTTC CASGALGRGAETQYF 15 NA TRBV19 NA TRBJ2-5
TGCAGCATTGACCAGGGCGTACCTACAGAGCAGTACTTC CSIDQGVPTEQYF 13 NA TRBV29-1 NA TRBJ2-7
TGTGCCAGTCAAATTTCCGGGGGGAGCACAGATACGCAGTATTTT CASQISGGSTDTQYF 15 TRBD2 TRBV19 NA TRBJ2-3
TGTGCCAGCAGCTTAGGGGTGACTAGCGGCTACGAGCAGTACTTC CASSLGVTSGYEQYF 15 TRBD2 TRBV7-2 NA TRBJ2-7
TGTGCTATCCCCAGGGGAGATAACTATGGCTACACCTTC CAIPRGDNYGYTF 13 NA TRBV28 NA TRBJ1-2
TGTGCCAGCTCCGGGACTAGCCGCGAGCAGTACTTC CASSGTSREQYF 12 TRBD2 TRBV7-9 NA TRBJ2-7
TGTGCCAGCAGCCTCACTGCCAAAAACATTCAGTACTTC CASSLTAKNIQYF 13 NA TRBV7-6 NA TRBJ2-4
TGTGCCACCAGCAGTCCCTACCAAGAGACCCAGTACTTC CATSSPYQETQYF 13 NA TRBV15 once TRBJ2-5
TGCAGCGTTGCCTCTCCGCGGGGGGTAGGAAATGAGCAGTTCTTC CSVASPRGVGNEQFF 15 TRBD2 TRBV29-1 NA TRBJ2-1
TGTGCCAGCAGCTTGTACAGCAACTCCTACGAGCAGTACTTC CASSLYSNSYEQYF 14 NA TRBV5-6 NA TRBJ2-7
TGTGCCAGCAGCCCCCTTAGCGGGAGCCCAGATACGCAGTATTTT CASSPLSGSPDTQYF 15 TRBD2 TRBV7-2 NA TRBJ2-3
TGTGCCAGCAGCGTAGATCAGGGGGCTTTAACCACTGAAGCTTTCTTT CASSVDQGALTTEAFF 16 TRBD1 TRBV9 few TRBJ1-1
TGTGCCACCGCACCCCGACAGGGATGGGATGGCTACACCTTC CATAPRQGWDGYTF 14 TRBD1 TRBV2 NA TRBJ1-2
TGTGCCAGCAGCCCCAAAATGCGGGAGGGAAACATTCAGTACTTC CASSPKMREGNIQYF 15 TRBD2 TRBV7-9 few TRBJ2-4
TGTGCCAGTAGTAGAAGTGGACAGGGCTCTGGAAACACCATATATTTT CASSRSGQGSGNTIYF 16 TRBD1 TRBV19 few TRBJ1-3
TGTGCCAGTAGTATAGGGTCGGGCCAAGAGACCCAGTACTTC CASSIGSGQETQYF 14 NA TRBV19 NA TRBJ2-5
TGTGCCAGCTCACCCCGGAGGGGAAGCACAGATACGCAGTATTTT CASSPRRGSTDTQYF 15 NA TRBV18 once TRBJ2-3
TGTGCCAGCAGGCCCGGTGGGGCCAACGTCCTGACTTTC CASRPGGANVLTF 13 NA TRBV7-2 NA TRBJ2-6
TGCGCCAGCGCCCCCGGAGGACTAGCGGGGGGGCTCGGTGAAGAGACCCAGTACTTC CASAPGGLAGGLGEETQYF 19 TRBD2 TRBV5-1 NA TRBJ2-5